A single sample is the source of the 30 T cell receptor beta chains below, sequenced in a study of T cell changes during pregnancy in multiple sclerosis. Measured with immunoSEQ multiplex PCR; TCRdb has only the in-frame clones, and not every one. This sample has some 74,000 clones, with 85% to 95% found just once. Sequenced here: peripheral blood, sampled before pregnancy. The receptors originated from a female donor with multiple sclerosis, enrolled in a pregnancy study.

The rearrangement uses TRBV15 and TRBJ2-7; 8 nucleotides line up with TRBD2. The germline V gene encodes CDR1 LNHNV and CDR2 YYDKDF (reference sequence). After removal of 0 bases from V and 6 bases from J, the junction contained 7 bases not matched to a gene. CDR3 size: 15 residues. CDR3 region: CATSRDRGGGLEQYF. CDR3 nucleotides: TGTGCCACCAGCAGAGATCGGGGGGGCGGCCTCGAGCAGTACTTC.

V gene TRBV9 combines with J gene TRBJ1-3; D is perhaps TRBD1 (6 bases). Per the germline V gene, CDR1 is SGDLS and CDR2 is YYNGEE. The CDR3 consists of 15 residues. V gave up 4 bases and J gave up 4 bases, with 15 bases separating them. CDR3 amino acids: CASSLGGRFGNTIYF. DNA for the CDR3: TGTGCCAGCAGCCTGGGGGGGCGTTTCGGAAACACCATATATTTT.

The chain couples TRBV7-2 to TRBJ1-2; D is perhaps TRBD1 (5 bases). CDR1 and CDR2 (germline): SGHTA, FQGNSA. The CDR3 contains 16 residues. V was shortened by 2 bases and J by 4 bases, with 17 bases between the two germline ends. The chain's CDR3 is CASSLQDTGLGYGYTF. The CDR3, as DNA: TGTGCCAGCAGCTTACAAGACACAGGATTGGGCTATGGCTACACCTTC.

The chain carries TRBV28 and TRBJ1-2, with a tentative D call TRBD1 (5 bases). The germline gives CDR1 MDHEN, CDR2 SYDVKM. The CDR3 loop spans 11 amino acids. Trimming stripped 8 bases from V and 4 bases from J, with 8 bases between. The CDR3 DNA reads TGTGCCAGCCAGGGTACCTATGGCTACACCTTC. It specifies CASQGTYGYTF.

This chain joins TRBV19 and TRBJ1-1; 7 nucleotides agree with TRBD1. This CDR3 has 14 amino acids. The junction had 12 bases not matched to a gene; V was cut back by 7 bases and J by 7 bases. Per germline, CDR1 LNHDA and CDR2 SQIVND (reference sequence). The CDR3 DNA reads TGTGCCAGTACAGGGGGAGTCATCGGGGATGAAGCTTTCTTT. Protein: CASTGGVIGDEAFF.

This rearrangement joins TRBV9 to TRBJ2-5; 8 bases are shared with TRBD2. Germline lookup yields CDR1 SGDLS and CDR2 YYNGEE. The CDR3 loop spans 16 amino acids. V dropped 4 bases and J dropped 1; count of bases not matched to a gene: 9. DNA for the CDR3: TGTGCCAGCAGCCCGTCGGGGGGGCGATCCCAAGAGACCCAGTACTTC. Translated: CASSPSGGRSQETQYF.

The chain joins TRBV2 to TRBJ1-5, with D perhaps TRBD1 (5 bases). Trimming took 6 bases from V and 2 from J, leaving 17 bases between them. This CDR3 has 16 residues. Per the germline V gene, CDR1 is SNHLY and CDR2 is FYNNEI. The CDR3 spells CASRISGGSGNQPQHF. The CDR3 nucleotides are TGTGCCAGCAGAATCTCTGGGGGGAGTGGCAATCAGCCCCAGCATTTT.

This clone was seen a single time. The chain recombines TRBV11-3 with TRBJ2-2, with TRBD2 matching 10 bases. The CDR3 totals 17 residues. The germline gives CDR1 SGHNT, CDR2 YENEEA. V shed 5 bases and J 1 base; nucleotides not matched to a gene: 7. The DNA of the CDR3 is TGTGCCAGCAGCCAAGCCGCTAGCGGGAGGAACACCGGGGAGCTGTTTTTT. Translation: CASSQAASGRNTGELFF.

The chain employs TRBV4-3 and TRBJ2-1; D may be TRBD1 (7 bases). The CDR3 has 18 residues. Deletions cut 0 bases from V and 2 bases from J, with 17 bases between. Germline CDR1 and CDR2: LGHNA and YSLEER. The CDR3 DNA follows: TGCGCCAGCAGCCAAGATTCAGGGGCAGGGGGGACCTACAATGAGCAGTTCTTC. It is translated as CASSQDSGAGGTYNEQFF.

The rearrangement joins TRBV15 to TRBJ2-5, with TRBD2 matching over 8 bases. Germline lookup yields CDR1 LNHNV and CDR2 YYDKDF (reference sequence). V gave up 8 bases and J gave up 2 bases; unmatched junction bases: 4. The CDR3 loop spans 13 amino acids. CDR3 in DNA: TGTGCCACCGAGACTAGCGAACAAGAGACCCAGTACTTC. Residues: CATETSEQETQYF.

The chain has TRBV18 and TRBJ1-3; no definite D call. The CDR3 consists of 14 residues. V was trimmed by 1 base and J by 0 bases, leaving 4 bases between them. Germline values: CDR1 KGHSH, CDR2 LQKENI. CDR3 region: CASSPQSSGNTIYF. As DNA, the CDR3 is TGTGCCAGCTCACCACAGAGCTCTGGAAACACCATATATTTT.

J is TRBJ2-1 and V is TRBV14; D is possibly TRBD2 (5 bases). Germline-derived CDR1 and CDR2 are SGHDN and FVKESK. This CDR3 contains 22 residues. The ends were cut back, 0 bases at V and 7 bases at J, with 34 bases in the middle. Here the CDR3 reads CASSQDPVFLRIPRVRVNEQFF. The DNA for the CDR3 is TGTGCCAGCAGCCAAGATCCAGTATTTTTACGCATTCCAAGGGTGAGGGTTAATGAGCAGTTCTTC.

This clone appeared once. This chain connects TRBV4-3 to TRBJ1-3; D unclear. CDR1 LGHNA and CDR2 YSLEER come from the germline V gene. CDR3 size: 16 residues. V was trimmed by 3 bases and J by 2 bases, leaving 14 bases between them. CDR3 amino acids: CASSQDEHGTGNTIYF. CDR3 nucleotide sequence: TGCGCCAGCAGCCAGGACGAACACGGGACTGGAAACACCATATATTTT.

The V and J genes are TRBV11-1 and TRBJ2-1, with TRBD2 as a possible D gene (5 bases). V dropped 1 base and J dropped 9 bases, with 22 bases sitting between them. CDR3 length: 17 amino acids. Germline CDR1 SGHAT, CDR2 FQDESV (reference sequence). CDR3 coding DNA: TGTGCCAGCAGCTTAGAGCTCCCCGGGTACGGGATCAGTGAGCAGTTCTTC. This gives the protein CASSLELPGYGISEQFF.

The chain couples TRBV25-1 to TRBJ1-1, with TRBD1 matching 9 bases. V was pared by 8 bases and J by 10 bases, with 14 bases of the junction left unmatched. The CDR3 spans 14 residues. The germline CDR1 and CDR2 sequences are MGHDK and SYGVNS. The CDR3 protein is CASHSGQGRLGAFF. The CDR3 DNA is TGTGCCAGCCACTCGGGACAGGGCCGATTGGGAGCTTTCTTT. The whole variable domain, remainder taken from reference TRBV25-1 and TRBJ1-1, is EADIYQTPRYLVIGTGKKITLECSQTMGHDKMYWYQQDPGMELHLIHYSYGVNSTEKGDLSSESTVSRIRTEHFPLTLESARPSHTSQYLCASHSGQGRLGAFFGQGTRLTVV.

The chain is built from TRBV19 and TRBJ2-7, with 8 bases matching TRBD2. This CDR3 spans 15 amino acids. The V segment lost 6 bases and the J segment 0 bases; nucleotides outside the gene matches: 7. The V gene's germline CDR1 is LNHDA and CDR2 SQIVND (reference sequence). CDR3 region: CASRGVAGPSYEQYF. The CDR3 DNA reads TGTGCCAGTAGGGGGGTAGCGGGACCCTCCTACGAGCAGTACTTC.

The rearrangement uses TRBV9 and TRBJ2-1, with 7 bases fitting TRBD1. The V and J ends lost 4 bases and 5 bases, in that order; junction bases with no gene match: 6. The CDR3 has 14 amino acids. CDR1 is SGDLS and CDR2 is YYNGEE in the germline V gene. CDR3 loop: CASSLGQGDNEQFF. The CDR3, as DNA: TGTGCCAGCAGCCTGGGTCAGGGGGACAATGAGCAGTTCTTC.

CDR3 sequence (DNA): TGTGCCAGCTCAAAGGGACAGGGATATAACACTGAAGCTTTCTTT. Residues: CASSKGQGYNTEAFF. The V gene is TRBV18, the J gene TRBJ1-1, with TRBD1 matching 9 bases. This CDR3 is built from 15 residues. Germline CDR1 is KGHSH and CDR2 is LQKENI. V dropped 5 bases and J dropped 2; count of bases not matched to a gene: 6.

CDR3 in amino acids: CASSVTVYEQYF. Here the CDR3 DNA reads TGTGCCAGCTCAGTGACAGTCTACGAGCAGTACTTC. The chain uses TRBV18 and TRBJ2-7; possible D gene TRBD1, 5 bases. The CDR3 totals 12 residues. Germline V gene sequence: CDR1 KGHSH, CDR2 LQKENI. Trimming shortened V by 5 bases and J by 3 bases, and 8 bases separated the two germline ends.

The rearrangement uses TRBV29-1 and TRBJ2-6; tentatively, D is TRBD2 (7 bases). The CDR3 is 14 amino acids. CDR1 and CDR2 (germline): SQVTM, ANQGSEA. V shed 5 bases and J shed 4 bases, with 12 bases lying between them. The CDR3 loop is CSVRGARGANVLTF. In DNA form, the CDR3 reads TGCAGCGTTCGGGGGGCGCGAGGGGCCAACGTCCTGACTTTC.

A single count supports this clone. The chain's CDR3 is CASRRGTEAFF. DNA of the CDR3: TGTGCCAGCAGACGGGGGACTGAAGCTTTCTTT. V is TRBV27 and J is TRBJ1-1; tentatively, D is TRBD1 (5 bases). V was trimmed by 6 bases and J by 5 bases, leaving 7 bases between them. CDR1 is MNHEY and CDR2 is SMNVEV in the germline V gene (reference sequence). The CDR3 is 11 amino acids.

J is TRBJ2-3 and V is TRBV11-3; 11 bases agree with TRBD2. The CDR3 has 15 amino acids. In germline, CDR1 is SGHNT, CDR2 YENEEA. With V trimmed by 1 base and J by 7 bases, 4 bases remained unmatched. The CDR3 here is CASSLVAGGIHTQYF. The CDR3 DNA reads TGTGCCAGCAGCTTAGTAGCGGGAGGGATCCATACGCAGTATTTT.

The gene calls are TRBV11-2 and TRBJ2-1; 9 bases agree with TRBD2. Germline loops: CDR1 SGHAT, CDR2 FQNNGV. The trim removed 6 bases at V and 7 bases at J, leaving 10 bases unmatched. CDR3 length equals 15 residues. The CDR3 loop reads CASSRGREGRNEQFF. The CDR3 DNA sequence: TGTGCCAGCAGTCGCGGGCGGGAGGGCCGGAATGAGCAGTTCTTC.

This sequence joins TRBV27 and TRBJ1-5, with no clear D. Per the germline V gene, CDR1 is MNHEY and CDR2 is SMNVEV (reference sequence). Trimming cost V 5 bases and J 1 base, with 9 bases left between them. The CDR3 spans 14 residues. CDR3 coding DNA: TGTGCCAGCAGTCCTCTTGTAAGCAATCAGCCCCAGCATTTT. This translates into CASSPLVSNQPQHF.

CDR3 amino acids: CASSLGTGGGQPQHF. In nucleotides, the CDR3 is TGTGCCAGCAGTTTGGGGACAGGGGGCGGTCAGCCCCAGCATTTT. The chain joins TRBV28 to TRBJ1-5, with TRBD1 matching 12 bases. J gave up 6 bases and V 3 bases, and 3 bases lay outside the gene matches. Per germline, CDR1 MDHEN and CDR2 SYDVKM. The CDR3 spans 15 residues.

The chain carries TRBV11-2 and TRBJ2-7; D perhaps matches TRBD2 (6 bases). This CDR3 has 16 amino acids. The V end was cut by 4 bases, the J end by 5 bases, with 21 bases between. Per germline, CDR1 SGHAT and CDR2 FQNNGV. The CDR3 spells CASSSSPSDSKNEQYF. CDR3 nucleotide sequence: TGTGCCAGCAGCTCAAGCCCTAGCGACTCCAAGAACGAGCAGTACTTC.

This clone was recorded only once. The chain uses TRBV20-1 and TRBJ2-1, with D unclear. CDR1 and CDR2 (germline): DFQATT, SNEGSKA (reference sequence). The CDR3 has 11 residues. V gave up 6 bases and J gave up 3 bases, with 6 bases separating them. The CDR3 region is CSAPNYNEQFF. The CDR3 nucleotides read TGCAGTGCCCCTAACTACAATGAGCAGTTCTTC.

This clone was seen just once. This rearrangement joins TRBV7-2 to TRBJ2-3, with D perhaps matching TRBD2 (6 bases). The ends were cut back, 4 bases at V and 1 base at J, with 9 bases in the middle. Germline CDR1 SGHTA, CDR2 FQGNSA. The length of the CDR3 is 14 residues. The CDR3 DNA reads TGTGCCAGCAGCTCGGACTATGGCACAGATACGCAGTATTTT. The encoded protein is CASSSDYGTDTQYF.

This sequence joins TRBV7-9 and TRBJ2-1; 14 bases are shared with TRBD2. In germline, CDR1 is SEHNR, CDR2 FQNEAQ (reference sequence). CDR3 size: 14 residues. Losses at the gene ends were 6 bases for V and 7 bases for J; bases not matched to a gene: 2. CDR3 in DNA: TGTGCCAGCAGGAGGACTAGCGGGGGGAATGAGCAGTTCTTC. Protein product: CASRRTSGGNEQFF.

The chain uses TRBV19 and TRBJ1-1; possible D gene TRBD1, 5 bases. The CDR3 has 14 amino acids. Trimming pared 4 bases from V and 1 base from J, leaving 10 bases between. Germline lookup yields CDR1 LNHDA and CDR2 SQIVND (reference sequence). For the CDR3, the DNA is TGTGCCAGTAGTAAGGACACACGGAACACTGAAGCTTTCTTT. Its translation: CASSKDTRNTEAFF.